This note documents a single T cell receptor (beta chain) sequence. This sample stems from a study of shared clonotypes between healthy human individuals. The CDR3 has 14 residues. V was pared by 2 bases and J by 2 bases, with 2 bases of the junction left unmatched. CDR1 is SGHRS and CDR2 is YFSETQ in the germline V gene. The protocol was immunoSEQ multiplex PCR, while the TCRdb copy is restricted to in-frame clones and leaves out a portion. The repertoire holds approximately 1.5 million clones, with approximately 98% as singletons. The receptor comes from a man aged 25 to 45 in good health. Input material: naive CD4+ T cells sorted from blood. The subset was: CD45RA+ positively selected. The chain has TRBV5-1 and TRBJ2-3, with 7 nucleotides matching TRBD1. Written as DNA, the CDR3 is TGCGCCAGCAGCTTTGGGACAGTCACAGATACGCAGTATTTT. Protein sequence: CASSFGTVTDTQYF.